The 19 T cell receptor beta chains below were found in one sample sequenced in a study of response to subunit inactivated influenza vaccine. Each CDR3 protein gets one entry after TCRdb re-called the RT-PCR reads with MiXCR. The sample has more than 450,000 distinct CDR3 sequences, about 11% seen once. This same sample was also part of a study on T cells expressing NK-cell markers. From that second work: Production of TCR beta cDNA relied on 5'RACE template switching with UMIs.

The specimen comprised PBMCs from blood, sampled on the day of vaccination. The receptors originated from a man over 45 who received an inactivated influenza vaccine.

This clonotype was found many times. CDR3 in DNA: TGTGCCAGCAGCTTGACAGGGCCGAACACTGAAGCTTTCTTT. Translated: CASSLTGPNTEAFF. The chain carries TRBV7-9 and TRBJ1-1; the match to TRBD1 covers 7 bases. The germline CDR1 and CDR2 sequences are SEHNR and FQNEAQ (reference sequence). V shed 3 bases and J 1 base; nucleotides not matched to a gene: 2. This CDR3 has 14 amino acids.

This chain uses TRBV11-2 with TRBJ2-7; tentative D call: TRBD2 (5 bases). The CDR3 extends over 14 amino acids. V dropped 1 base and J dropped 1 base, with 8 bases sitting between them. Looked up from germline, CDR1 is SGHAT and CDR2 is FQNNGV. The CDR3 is CASSLARTSYEQYF. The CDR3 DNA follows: TGTGCCAGCAGCTTAGCCAGGACTTCCTACGAGCAGTACTTC.

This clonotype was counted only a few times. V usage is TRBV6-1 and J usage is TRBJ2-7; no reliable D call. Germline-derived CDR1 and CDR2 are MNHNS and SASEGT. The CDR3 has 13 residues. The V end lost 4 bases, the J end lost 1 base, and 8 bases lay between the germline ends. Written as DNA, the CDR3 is TGTGCCAGCAGTGTACAAAAATCCTACGAGCAGTACTTC. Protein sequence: CASSVQKSYEQYF.

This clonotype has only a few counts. CDR3 residues: CSAIPSGGPYNEQFF. DNA for the CDR3: TGCAGTGCTATTCCTAGCGGGGGGCCCTACAATGAGCAGTTCTTC. The chain is built from TRBV20-1 and TRBJ2-1; 11 bases agree with TRBD2. The CDR3 sequence is 15 residues long. J lost 2 bases, V lost 4 bases, and 4 bases had no gene match. The V gene's germline CDR1 is DFQATT and CDR2 SNEGSKA (reference sequence).

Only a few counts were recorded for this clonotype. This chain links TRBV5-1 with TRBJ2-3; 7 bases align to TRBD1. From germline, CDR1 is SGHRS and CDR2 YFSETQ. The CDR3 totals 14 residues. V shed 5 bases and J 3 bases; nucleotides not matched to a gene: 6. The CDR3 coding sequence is TGCGCCAGCAGTACAGGGGCTGCTACAGATACGCAGTATTTT. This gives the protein CASSTGAATDTQYF.

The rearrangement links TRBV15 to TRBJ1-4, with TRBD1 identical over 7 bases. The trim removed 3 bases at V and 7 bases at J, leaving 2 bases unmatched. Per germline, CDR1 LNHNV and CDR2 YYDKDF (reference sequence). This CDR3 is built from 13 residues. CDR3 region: CATSRGQTEKLFF. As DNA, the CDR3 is TGTGCCACCAGCAGGGGACAGACTGAAAAACTGTTTTTT.

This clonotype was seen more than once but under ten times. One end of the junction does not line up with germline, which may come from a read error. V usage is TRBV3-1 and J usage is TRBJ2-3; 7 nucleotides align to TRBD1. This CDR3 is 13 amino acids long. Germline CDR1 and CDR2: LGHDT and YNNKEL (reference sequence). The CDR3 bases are TGTGCCAGCAGCCTAACGGACAGGCCACCCGTTTGGTTT. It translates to CASSLTDRPPVWF.

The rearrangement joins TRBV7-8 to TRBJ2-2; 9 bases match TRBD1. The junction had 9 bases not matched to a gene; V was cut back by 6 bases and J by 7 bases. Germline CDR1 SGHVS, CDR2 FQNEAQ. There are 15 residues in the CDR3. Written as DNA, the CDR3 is TGTGCCAGCAGAAAAAACAGGGGGCTTAACGGGGAGCTGTTTTTT. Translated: CASRKNRGLNGELFF.

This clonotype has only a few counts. In DNA, the CDR3 is TGTGCCAGCAGTTTAAAATTCCAGGGGGTCCGAAAGAACTATGGCTACACCTTC. It translates to CASSLKFQGVRKNYGYTF. The chain links TRBV28 to TRBJ1-2; 7 bases are shared with TRBD1. The CDR3 runs to 18 residues. Germline loops: CDR1 MDHEN, CDR2 SYDVKM. With 2 bases clipped from V and 2 bases from J, the junction kept 14 bases outside the gene matches.

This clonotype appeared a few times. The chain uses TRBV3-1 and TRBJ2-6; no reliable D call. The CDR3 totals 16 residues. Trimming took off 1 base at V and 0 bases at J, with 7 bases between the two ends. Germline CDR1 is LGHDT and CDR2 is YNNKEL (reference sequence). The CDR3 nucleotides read TGTGCCAGCAGCCAAGGGCTAGGCTCTGGGGCCAACGTCCTGACTTTC. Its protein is CASSQGLGSGANVLTF.

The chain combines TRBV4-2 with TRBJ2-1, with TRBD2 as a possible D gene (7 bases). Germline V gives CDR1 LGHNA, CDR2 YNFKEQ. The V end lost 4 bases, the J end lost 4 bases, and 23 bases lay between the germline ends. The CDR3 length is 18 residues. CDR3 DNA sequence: TGTGCCAGCAGCCTCCTAGCCGGGGAGGGGGTCGTTTACAATGAGCAGTTCTTC. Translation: CASSLLAGEGVVYNEQFF.

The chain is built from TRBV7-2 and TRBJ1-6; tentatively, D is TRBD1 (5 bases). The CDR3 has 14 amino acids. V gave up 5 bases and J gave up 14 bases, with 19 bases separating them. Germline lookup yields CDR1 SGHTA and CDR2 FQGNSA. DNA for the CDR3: TGTGCCAGCAGCCTGTCGCTCGGGGGAGAATCCCTCCACTTT. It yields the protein CASSLSLGGESLHF.

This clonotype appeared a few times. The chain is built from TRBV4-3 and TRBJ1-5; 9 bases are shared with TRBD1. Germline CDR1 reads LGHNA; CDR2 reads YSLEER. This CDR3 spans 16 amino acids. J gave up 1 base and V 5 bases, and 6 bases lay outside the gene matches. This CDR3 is CASSVQGAGSNQPQHF. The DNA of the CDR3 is TGCGCCAGCAGCGTACAGGGGGCGGGGAGCAATCAGCCCCAGCATTTT.

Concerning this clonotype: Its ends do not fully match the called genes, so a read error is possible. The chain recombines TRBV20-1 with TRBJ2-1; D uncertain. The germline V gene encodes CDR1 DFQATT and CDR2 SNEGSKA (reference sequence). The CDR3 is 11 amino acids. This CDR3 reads CSANTNNEQLF. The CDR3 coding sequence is TGCAGTGCTAATACTAACAATGAGCAGCTCTTC.

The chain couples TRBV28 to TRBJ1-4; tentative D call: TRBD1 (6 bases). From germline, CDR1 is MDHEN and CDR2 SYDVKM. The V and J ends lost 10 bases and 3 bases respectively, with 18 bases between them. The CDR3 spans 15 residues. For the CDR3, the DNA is TGTGCCACAGGACAGTCAAACCGGGCTAATGAAAAACTGTTTTTT. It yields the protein CATGQSNRANEKLFF. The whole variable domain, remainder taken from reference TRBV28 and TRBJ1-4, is DVKVTQSSRYLVKRTGEKVFLECVQDMDHENMFWYRQDPGLGLRLIYFSYDVKMKEKGDIPEGYSVSREKKERFSLILESASTNQTSMYLCATGQSNRANEKLFFGSGTQLSVL.

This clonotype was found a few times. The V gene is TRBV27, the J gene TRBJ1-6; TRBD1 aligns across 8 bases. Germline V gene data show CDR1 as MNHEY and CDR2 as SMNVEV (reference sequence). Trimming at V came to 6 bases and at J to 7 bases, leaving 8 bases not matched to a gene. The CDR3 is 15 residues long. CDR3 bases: TGTGCCAGCAGCATTCACAGGGGGAACAATTCACCCCTCCACTTT. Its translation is CASSIHRGNNSPLHF.

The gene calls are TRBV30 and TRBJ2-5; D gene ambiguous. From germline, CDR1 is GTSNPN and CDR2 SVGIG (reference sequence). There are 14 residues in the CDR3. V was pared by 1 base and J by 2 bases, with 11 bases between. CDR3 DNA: TGTGCCTGGAGTGGCTCGGTTCTTCAAGAGACCCAGTACTTC. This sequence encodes CAWSGSVLQETQYF.

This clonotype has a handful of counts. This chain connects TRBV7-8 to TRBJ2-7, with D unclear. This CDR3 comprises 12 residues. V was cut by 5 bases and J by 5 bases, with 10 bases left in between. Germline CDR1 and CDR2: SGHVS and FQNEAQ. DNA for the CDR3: TGTGCCAGCAGCCCCCAGATGGACGAGCAGTACTTC. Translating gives CASSPQMDEQYF.

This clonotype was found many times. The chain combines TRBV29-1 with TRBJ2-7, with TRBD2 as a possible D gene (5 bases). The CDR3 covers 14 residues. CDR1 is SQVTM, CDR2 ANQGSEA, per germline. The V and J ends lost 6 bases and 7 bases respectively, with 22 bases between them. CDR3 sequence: CSVKHRSGSGEQYF. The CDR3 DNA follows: TGCAGCGTGAAGCATAGATCGGGTTCGGGAGAGCAGTACTTC.